The 26 T cell receptor beta chains listed next were all sequenced from one sample in a study of cytomegalovirus exposure and HLA in healthy donors (dated 2017 in TCRdb). The library was generated by the immunoSEQ multiplex PCR assay. For the multiplex PCR, a mixture combining 60 forward primers for TCR Vbeta segments and 13 reverse primers for TCR Jbeta segments was used. The clones in this table, taken by TCRdb from immuneACCESS, are in-frame only. Not every clone is retained; where verified, under half of the shortfall comes from an unresolved V gene, and the cause of the rest is unknown. The sample table lists roughly 86,000 clones, 65% of them with a count of one. The top ten hold about a fifth of the sample. The sequencing input was PBMCs. The receptors were gathered from a woman between 50 and 59 years old in good health and CMV-seropositive.

The V and J genes are TRBV15 and TRBJ2-1, with TRBD2 matching 11 bases. The CDR3 loop spans 14 amino acids. With 0 bases clipped from V and 10 bases from J, the junction kept 2 bases outside the gene matches. Germline V gene data show CDR1 as LNHNV and CDR2 as YYDKDF (reference sequence). The CDR3 region is CATSRDRTSGEQFF. CDR3 DNA sequence: TGTGCCACCAGCAGAGATAGGACTAGCGGGGAGCAGTTCTTC.

This clone has just a few counts. This rearrangement joins TRBV27 to TRBJ1-4; 8 bases are shared with TRBD1. The junction had 11 bases not matched to a gene; V was cut back by 5 bases and J by 6 bases. Germline-derived CDR1 and CDR2 are MNHEY and SMNVEV (reference sequence). The CDR3 is made up of 16 amino acids. CDR3 sequence: CASSRRPGQAYEKLFF. The CDR3 coding sequence is TGTGCCAGCAGTCGCCGCCCGGGACAGGCCTATGAAAAACTGTTTTTT. Full variable domain (rest looked up from reference TRBV27 and TRBJ1-4): EAQVTQNPRYLITVTGKKLTVTCSQNMNHEYMSWYRQDPGLGLRQIYYSMNVEVTDKGDVPEGYKVSRKEKRNFPLILESPSPNQTSLYFCASSRRPGQAYEKLFFGSGTQLSVL.

The chain couples TRBV6-5 to TRBJ1-3; D unresolved. V lost 6 bases, J lost 8 bases, and 11 bases lay in between. CDR1 MNHEY and CDR2 SVGAGI come from the germline V gene. This CDR3 region has 12 residues. The CDR3 nucleotides read TGTGCCAGCAGAAATTACGCGGACACCATATATTTT. This gives the protein CASRNYADTIYF.

The chain links TRBV7-6 to TRBJ2-7, with D possibly being TRBD1 (5 bases). Germline-derived CDR1 and CDR2 are SGHVS and FNYEAQ. Trimming removed 1 base from V and 3 bases from J, with 7 bases in between. The CDR3 is made up of 13 amino acids. Here the CDR3 reads CASSLEGHYEQYF. The CDR3 DNA reads TGTGCCAGCAGCTTAGAAGGACACTACGAGCAGTACTTC.

Comments on this clone: Additional DNA sequences in this sample encode the identical CDR3. This sequence joins TRBV4-3 and TRBJ1-2; TRBD1 is a possible D gene (5 bases). CDR3 length equals 15 residues. Trimming removed 3 bases at V and 8 bases at J, with 19 bases between. The V gene's germline CDR1 is LGHNA and CDR2 YSLEER. CDR3 bases: TGCGCCAGCAGCCATCGCATGGGAGGGGCGGGCGGCTACACCTTC. Its translation: CASSHRMGGAGGYTF.

This clone has a handful of counts. This rearrangement joins TRBV5-6 to TRBJ1-2; 9 bases are shared with TRBD1. Unmatched junction bases numbered 15, after V lost 4 bases and J lost 2 bases. This CDR3 spans 18 amino acids. Germline CDR1 reads SGHDT; CDR2 reads YYEEEE. The DNA for the CDR3 is TGTGCCAGCAGCGCAGAGTACGGGACAGGGCCATTAAACTATGGCTACACCTTC. Translation gives CASSAEYGTGPLNYGYTF.

The V and J genes are TRBV6-1 and TRBJ1-1; D might be TRBD1 (5 bases). Germline assignment: CDR1 MNHNS and CDR2 SASEGT. The V and J ends lost 6 bases and 6 bases respectively, with 17 bases between them. The CDR3 has 14 amino acids. CDR3 nucleotide sequence: TGTGCCAGCAGCGCCGGCGGGGGTGGGGCTGAAGCTTTCTTT. Translated, it gives CASSAGGGGAEAFF.

The CDR3 sequence: CASSEEIRETSSTEAFF. The CDR3 nucleotides are TGTGCCAGCAGTGAGGAAATTAGGGAGACAAGTTCGACTGAAGCTTTCTTT. The chain carries TRBV6-1 and TRBJ1-1, with unresolved D. The CDR3 runs to 17 residues. Germline assignment: CDR1 MNHNS and CDR2 SASEGT. V was clipped by 3 bases and J by 5 bases, with 22 bases between them.

The genes are TRBV4-3 and TRBJ2-7; the D gene is possibly TRBD1 (6 bases). The CDR3 has 16 residues. Germline V gene data show CDR1 as LGHNA and CDR2 as YSLEER. Trimming stripped 0 bases from V and 5 bases from J, with 17 bases between. The CDR3: CASSQDLTGRMDEQYF. The CDR3 nucleotides are TGCGCCAGCAGCCAAGATCTGACAGGTCGTATGGACGAGCAGTACTTC.

This clone was counted once. DNA for the CDR3: TGTGCCAGCAGTCTAGGGGGTTATGCCTACAATGAGCAGTTCTTC. Its protein product is CASSLGGYAYNEQFF. The chain joins TRBV6-6 to TRBJ2-1, with D perhaps matching TRBD1 (6 bases). The CDR3 runs to 15 residues. Germline V lookup: CDR1 MNHNY, CDR2 SVGAGI (reference sequence). Trimming cost V 5 bases and J 2 bases, with 13 bases left between them.

V usage is TRBV7-8 and J usage is TRBJ1-4; D is undetermined. The CDR3 extends over 14 amino acids. V was cut by 1 base and J by 6 bases, with 9 bases left in between. In germline, CDR1 is SGHVS, CDR2 FQNEAQ. CDR3 sequence (DNA): TGTGCCAGCAGCTTAGTGGCGGGTTATGAAAAACTGTTTTTT. It translates to CASSLVAGYEKLFF.

The rearrangement joins TRBV7-9 to TRBJ1-1; 10 bases match TRBD1. CDR3 length equals 16 residues. Germline loops: CDR1 SEHNR, CDR2 FQNEAQ (reference sequence). Trimming took 3 bases from V and 6 from J; bases not matched to a gene: 10. The CDR3 bases are TGTGCCAGCAGCTTCAGGACAGGGGGTGAAGGGGCTGAAGCTTTCTTT. Its translation is CASSFRTGGEGAEAFF.

The chain recombines TRBV18 with TRBJ1-1; the D is unclear. Per the germline V gene, CDR1 is KGHSH and CDR2 is LQKENI. The CDR3 sequence is 13 residues long. The ends were cut back, 5 bases at V and 3 bases at J, with 10 bases in the middle. CDR3: CASSSSSDTEAFF. Written as DNA, the CDR3 is TGTGCCAGCTCATCCTCGTCGGACACTGAAGCTTTCTTT. Full variable domain (remainder filled in from reference TRBV18 and TRBJ1-1): NAGVMQNPRHLVRRRGQEARLRCSPMKGHSHVYWYRQLPEEGLKFMVYLQKENIIDESGMPKERFSAEFPKEGPSILRIQQVVRGDSAAYFCASSSSSDTEAFFGQGTRLTVV.

This chain joins TRBV7-9 and TRBJ1-1, with 7 nucleotides matching TRBD1. The CDR3 has 15 residues. Germline-derived CDR1 and CDR2 are SEHNR and FQNEAQ (reference sequence). After removal of 5 bases from V and 4 bases from J, the junction contained 10 bases not matched to a gene. CDR3 DNA: TGTGCCAGCAGCCTTTCAGACAGGGCGGGCACTGAAGCTTTCTTT. Its translation: CASSLSDRAGTEAFF.

This sequence joins TRBV7-6 and TRBJ1-1, with a tentative D call TRBD1 (5 bases). Trimming stripped 5 bases from V and 1 base from J, with 11 bases between. The germline V gene encodes CDR1 SGHVS and CDR2 FNYEAQ. The CDR3 extends over 14 amino acids. The CDR3: CASSRNGGNTEAFF. CDR3 DNA: TGTGCCAGCAGCCGAAACGGGGGGAACACTGAAGCTTTCTTT.

This clone was detected only once. The chain couples TRBV11-3 to TRBJ2-1; 10 bases are shared with TRBD1. V was clipped by 5 bases and J by 10 bases; unmatched bases: 2. CDR1 is SGHNT and CDR2 is YENEEA in the germline V gene. CDR3 size: 12 residues. The CDR3 nucleotides are TGTGCCAGCAGCAAGACAGGGGGCGAGCAGTTCTTC. Protein product: CASSKTGGEQFF.

This sequence joins TRBV9 and TRBJ2-5; no definite D call. The V and J ends lost 3 bases and 0 bases respectively, with 6 bases between them. This CDR3 region has 13 residues. CDR1 is SGDLS, CDR2 YYNGEE, per germline. CDR3 DNA sequence: TGTGCCAGCAGCGCGCGGTACCAAGAGACCCAGTACTTC. Residues: CASSARYQETQYF.

The chain employs TRBV11-2 and TRBJ1-1, with no clear D. The CDR3 has 13 amino acids. The V end was cut by 4 bases, the J end by 5 bases, with 11 bases between. The V gene's germline CDR1 is SGHAT and CDR2 FQNNGV. As DNA, the CDR3 is TGTGCCAGCAGCTCTGGTCAGAGGACTGAAGCTTTCTTT. This sequence encodes CASSSGQRTEAFF.

V is TRBV7-3 and J is TRBJ2-1; TRBD1 aligns across 12 bases. The CDR3 spans 15 residues. Germline assignment: CDR1 SGHTA and CDR2 FQGTGA. V lost 8 bases and J lost 6; bases outside the gene matches: 8. The CDR3 nucleotides read TGTGCCAGCTCCGAGAGGGGACAGGGGGCCAATGAGCAGTTCTTC. Amino acids: CASSERGQGANEQFF.

The V gene is TRBV9, the J gene TRBJ1-1; 12 bases line up with TRBD1. Trimming took 2 bases from V and 6 from J; bases not matched to a gene: 8. Germline loops: CDR1 SGDLS, CDR2 YYNGEE. The CDR3 covers 16 residues. The CDR3 sequence: CASSVGQGALGPEAFF. The CDR3 nucleotides read TGTGCCAGCAGCGTGGGACAGGGGGCATTGGGACCTGAAGCTTTCTTT.

This sequence joins TRBV30 and TRBJ1-2, with D perhaps TRBD1 (6 bases). V lost 4 bases, J lost 1 base, and 16 bases lay in between. CDR1 is GTSNPN, CDR2 SVGIG, per germline (reference sequence). This CDR3 region has 15 residues. The CDR3 bases are TGTGCCTGGAATTTTATAGGGGGTATTAACTATGGCTACACCTTC. Translating it yields CAWNFIGGINYGYTF.

This clone has more than one count but fewer than ten. The V gene is TRBV4-1, the J gene TRBJ1-1; TRBD1 is a possible D gene (6 bases). This CDR3 spans 14 amino acids. The ends were cut back, 0 bases at V and 3 bases at J, with 8 bases in the middle. From germline, CDR1 is MGHRA and CDR2 YSYEKL. CDR3 sequence: CASSQEGAYTEAFF. The CDR3 DNA sequence: TGCGCCAGCAGCCAAGAGGGGGCGTACACTGAAGCTTTCTTT.

The table lists this clone with a few counts. The chain is built from TRBV28 and TRBJ1-1, with TRBD1 matching 7 bases. There are 15 residues in the CDR3. From germline, CDR1 is MDHEN and CDR2 SYDVKM. The ends lost 6 bases at V and 1 base at J; junction bases unmatched: 8. The CDR3 nucleotides are TGTGCCAGCAGACCTACAGGGGCGGGGAACACTGAAGCTTTCTTT. It specifies CASRPTGAGNTEAFF. Full variable domain (missing parts from reference TRBV28 and TRBJ1-1): DVKVTQSSRYLVKRTGEKVFLECVQDMDHENMFWYRQDPGLGLRLIYFSYDVKMKEKGDIPEGYSVSREKKERFSLILESASTNQTSMYLCASRPTGAGNTEAFFGQGTRLTVV.

The sample holds a few counts of this clone. V usage is TRBV18 and J usage is TRBJ1-2, with TRBD1 matching over 12 bases. This CDR3 has 14 amino acids. The V gene's germline CDR1 is KGHSH and CDR2 LQKENI. With V trimmed by 6 bases and J by 7 bases, 6 bases remained unmatched. The CDR3 nucleotides are TGTGCCAGCTCCCCCGGGGACAGGGGGCTTGGCTACACCTTC. Translated, it gives CASSPGDRGLGYTF. The variable domain in full, completed from reference TRBV18 and TRBJ1-2, reads NAGVMQNPRHLVRRRGQEARLRCSPMKGHSHVYWYRQLPEEGLKFMVYLQKENIIDESGMPKERFSAEFPKEGPSILRIQQVVRGDSAAYFCASSPGDRGLGYTFGSGTRLTVV.

Only a few counts were recorded for this clone. V gene TRBV28 combines with J gene TRBJ1-1, with D possibly matching TRBD1 (6 bases). CDR1 is MDHEN and CDR2 is SYDVKM in the germline V gene. The V end was cut by 3 bases, the J end by 11 bases, with 16 bases between. The CDR3 totals 13 residues. CDR3 DNA sequence: TGTGCCAGCAGTTTGACGGGAGGGGGGGTGGCTTTCTTT. It translates to CASSLTGGGVAFF.

This clone was counted many times. This chain links TRBV23-1 with TRBJ2-1; D gene ambiguous. TRBV23-1 is classed as an ORF, of uncertain function. The CDR3 is 14 residues long. The V and J ends lost 5 bases and 2 bases respectively, with 10 bases between them. CDR3 residues: CASSAPTPYNEQFF. Written as DNA, the CDR3 is TGCGCCAGCAGTGCGCCTACCCCCTACAATGAGCAGTTCTTC.